Following are 24 T cell receptor beta chains from one sample sequenced in a study of cytomegalovirus exposure and HLA in healthy donors. Some clones are missing from TCRdb's copy, which holds only in-frame ones; the method was immunoSEQ multiplex PCR. Of more than 55,000 clones listed, around 96% are singletons. Sequencing used PBMCs. Receptor source: a young man in good health and CMV-seronegative.

The chain has TRBV28 and TRBJ2-1; TRBD1 matches 8 bases. The CDR3 is 16 residues long. The germline V gene encodes CDR1 MDHEN and CDR2 SYDVKM. With V trimmed by 5 bases and J by 5 bases, 11 bases remained unmatched. CDR3 nucleotide sequence: TGTGCCAGCAGTCACCTAGACAGGGGTCGAGACAATGAGCAGTTCTTC. Its translation is CASSHLDRGRDNEQFF. Filled out from reference TRBV28 and TRBJ2-1, the complete variable domain reads DVKVTQSSRYLVKRTGEKVFLECVQDMDHENMFWYRQDPGLGLRLIYFSYDVKMKEKGDIPEGYSVSREKKERFSLILESASTNQTSMYLCASSHLDRGRDNEQFFGPGTRLTVL.

The V and J genes are TRBV4-2 and TRBJ1-2; possibly TRBD1 for D (5 bases). V dropped 0 bases and J dropped 4 bases, with 9 bases sitting between them. Looked up from germline, CDR1 is LGHNA and CDR2 is YNFKEQ. The CDR3 loop spans 14 amino acids. The CDR3 reads CASSQEQGVYGYTF. The CDR3 nucleotides read TGTGCCAGCAGCCAAGAACAAGGGGTCTATGGCTACACCTTC.

This chain links TRBV28 with TRBJ2-3, with 7 bases matching TRBD2. CDR3 length equals 15 residues. The germline CDR1 and CDR2 sequences are MDHEN and SYDVKM. Trimming at V came to 7 bases and at J to 5 bases, leaving 12 bases not matched to a gene. The CDR3 DNA is TGTGCCAGCACAAGTTTGGGAGGGCCTGAAGATACGCAGTATTTT. Translated, it gives CASTSLGGPEDTQYF.

V is TRBV5-6 and J is TRBJ2-5; D is unresolved. Trimming pared 2 bases from V and 2 bases from J, leaving 16 bases between. The CDR3 has 16 amino acids. The germline CDR1 and CDR2 sequences are SGHDT and YYEEEE. As DNA, the CDR3 is TGTGCCAGCAGCTTTGGTATGTCAGACTTACAAGAGACCCAGTACTTC. Protein: CASSFGMSDLQETQYF.

This clone was observed a handful of times. V is TRBV6-5 and J is TRBJ2-6; TRBD2 is a possible D gene (5 bases). The CDR3 runs to 15 residues. In germline, CDR1 is MNHEY, CDR2 SVGAGI. Trimming left V 4 bases short and J 0 bases short, with 7 bases between. CDR3 nucleotide sequence: TGTGCCAGCAGTTCGAGGGTCTCTGGGGCCAACGTCCTGACTTTC. It specifies CASSSRVSGANVLTF.

V and J are TRBV6-4 and TRBJ2-2; 8 nucleotides line up with TRBD1. V trimming: 6 bases; J trimming: 1 base; junction bases outside the gene matches: 1. This CDR3 has 14 amino acids. Germline loops: CDR1 MRHNA, CDR2 SNTAGT. The CDR3 here is CASRGTGNTGELFF. The CDR3, as DNA: TGTGCCAGCAGGGGGACAGGGAACACCGGGGAGCTGTTTTTT.

The V gene is TRBV6-1, the J gene TRBJ2-1; 7 nucleotides match TRBD1. This CDR3 is built from 14 residues. V was clipped by 8 bases and J by 7 bases; unmatched bases: 11. Germline-derived CDR1 and CDR2 are MNHNS and SASEGT. The DNA of the CDR3 is TGTGCCAGCTTTTCAGGGGGTTCGAATAATGAGCAGTTCTTC. It specifies CASFSGGSNNEQFF.

The chain uses TRBV10-1 and TRBJ2-7; 12 bases map to TRBD2. Germline V gene data show CDR1 as WNHNN and CDR2 as SYGVQD (reference sequence). The CDR3 is 15 residues long. V dropped 6 bases and J dropped 3; count of bases not matched to a gene: 6. CDR3 region: CASRKTSGRGYEQYF. CDR3 sequence (DNA): TGCGCCAGCAGAAAGACTAGCGGGAGAGGCTACGAGCAGTACTTC.

This chain connects TRBV6-1 to TRBJ2-1, with TRBD1 identical over 7 bases. The CDR3 runs 14 residues. Germline values: CDR1 MNHNS, CDR2 SASEGT. Losses at the gene ends were 6 bases for V and 9 bases for J; bases not matched to a gene: 11. CDR3 sequence: CASRGQNRGGEQFF. The DNA for the CDR3 is TGTGCCAGCAGGGGCCAGAACAGGGGTGGTGAGCAGTTCTTC.

The J gene is TRBJ2-3, the V gene TRBV5-1; a possible D gene is TRBD1 (5 bases). The CDR3 has 12 residues. Trimming cost V 6 bases and J 3 bases, with 8 bases left between them. In germline, CDR1 is SGHRS, CDR2 YFSETQ. CDR3 nucleotides: TGCGCCAGCACCCCAGGGACAGATACGCAGTATTTT. Translated: CASTPGTDTQYF.

The chain has TRBV5-1 and TRBJ2-1, with TRBD1 identical over 9 bases. The CDR3 has 17 residues. V lost 4 bases to trimming and J lost 4 bases; unmatched junction nucleotides: 12. The germline CDR1 and CDR2 sequences are SGHRS and YFSETQ. The CDR3 DNA reads as TGCGCCAGCAGCCCAGGGGGCCGGGACAGGGCTTACAATGAGCAGTTCTTC. This encodes CASSPGGRDRAYNEQFF.

The rearrangement joins TRBV19 to TRBJ1-4, with D hard to call. Trimming took 3 bases from V and 1 from J, leaving 9 bases between them. Germline CDR1 reads LNHDA; CDR2 reads SQIVND (reference sequence). The CDR3 is 15 residues long. DNA of the CDR3: TGTGCCAGTAGTATTGAAACAGTAACTAATGAAAAACTGTTTTTT. It codes for CASSIETVTNEKLFF. The variable domain in full, with the rest retrieved from reference TRBV19 and TRBJ1-4, is DGGITQSPKYLFRKEGQNVTLSCEQNLNHDAMYWYRQDPGQGLRLIYYSQIVNDFQKGDIAEGYSVSREKKESFPLTVTSAQKNPTAFYLCASSIETVTNEKLFFGSGTQLSVL.

The V call is TRBV4-1, the J call TRBJ2-2, with D perhaps matching TRBD1 (6 bases). Germline V gene sequence: CDR1 MGHRA, CDR2 YSYEKL. The V gene lost 0 bases and the J gene lost 1 base, with 12 bases spanning the gap. This CDR3 spans 17 amino acids. The CDR3: CASSQDLSDRNTGELFF. The CDR3 bases are TGCGCCAGCAGCCAAGATCTGTCGGACAGGAACACCGGGGAGCTGTTTTTT.

The chain uses TRBV29-1 and TRBJ2-7; 11 nucleotides agree with TRBD1. Germline lookup yields CDR1 SQVTM and CDR2 ANQGSEA. J gave up 4 bases and V 6 bases, and 5 bases lay outside the gene matches. CDR3 length: 13 amino acids. CDR3: CSVGDRGGYEQYF. The CDR3 DNA sequence: TGCAGCGTAGGGGACAGGGGGGGATACGAGCAGTACTTC.

The genes are TRBV15 and TRBJ2-5; no definite D call. There are 14 residues in the CDR3. Deletions cut 5 bases from V and 1 base from J, with 11 bases between. The germline V gene encodes CDR1 LNHNV and CDR2 YYDKDF (reference sequence). CDR3 amino acids: CATSVRKPQETQYF. The CDR3 coding sequence is TGTGCCACCAGCGTCAGAAAACCCCAAGAGACCCAGTACTTC.

This chain joins TRBV9 and TRBJ2-2; 9 positions match TRBD2. J lost 4 bases, V lost 4 bases, and 8 bases had no gene match. The CDR3 sequence is 16 residues long. CDR1 is SGDLS and CDR2 is YYNGEE in the germline V gene. The CDR3 DNA reads as TGTGCCAGCAGCCCACCCGCGGGAGGGTTCACCGGGGAGCTGTTTTTT. Translation gives CASSPPAGGFTGELFF.

The CDR3 loop is CASRLVVPEHEQFF. DNA of the CDR3: TGCGCCAGCAGGCTTGTAGTCCCCGAGCATGAGCAGTTCTTC. The genes are TRBV4-1 and TRBJ2-1; D gene uncertain. CDR3 length equals 14 residues. V dropped 6 bases and J dropped 8 bases, with 17 bases sitting between them. Per the germline V gene, CDR1 is MGHRA and CDR2 is YSYEKL.

The V gene is TRBV25-1, the J gene TRBJ2-1; 9 bases agree with TRBD2. Germline values: CDR1 MGHDK, CDR2 SYGVNS. V shed 5 bases and J 6 bases; nucleotides not matched to a gene: 8. CDR3 length: 15 amino acids. CDR3 in amino acids: CASSFSSGMGNEQFF. The CDR3 coding sequence is TGTGCCAGCAGTTTTTCTAGCGGGATGGGCAATGAGCAGTTCTTC.

The chain is built from TRBV30 and TRBJ2-7; tentative D call: TRBD1 (6 bases). Germline V gene lookup returns CDR1 GTSNPN and CDR2 SVGIG (reference sequence). Trimming shortened V by 5 bases and J by 0 bases, and 8 bases separated the two germline ends. CDR3 length equals 12 residues. CDR3 protein: CAWSGDSYEQYF. In DNA form, the CDR3 reads TGTGCCTGGTCAGGGGACTCCTACGAGCAGTACTTC. The complete variable domain, with remaining parts taken from reference TRBV30 and TRBJ2-7, reads SQTIHQWPATLVQPVGSPLSLECTVEGTSNPNLYWYRQAAGRGLQLLFYSVGIGQISSEVPQNLSASRPQDRQFILSSKKLLLSDSGFYLCAWSGDSYEQYFGPGTRLTVT.

The chain couples TRBV5-1 to TRBJ1-1; D might be TRBD1 (6 bases). Germline V gene sequence: CDR1 SGHRS, CDR2 YFSETQ. The V end lost 1 base, the J end lost 1 base, and 11 bases lay between the germline ends. The CDR3 is made up of 15 amino acids. This CDR3 is CASSLPGGWNTEAFF. Written as DNA, the CDR3 is TGCGCCAGCAGCTTGCCGGGGGGCTGGAACACTGAAGCTTTCTTT.

The CDR3 loop reads CASSLAPSLAGGPSGANVLTF. The CDR3, as DNA: TGTGCCAGCAGCTTAGCCCCATCCCTAGCGGGAGGGCCATCTGGGGCCAACGTCCTGACTTTC. The chain employs TRBV7-2 and TRBJ2-6; the match to TRBD2 covers 12 bases. CDR1 and CDR2 (germline): SGHTA, FQGNSA. Trimming removed 0 bases from V and 1 base from J; junction bases left unmatched: 10. This CDR3 comprises 21 residues.

The chain joins TRBV29-1 to TRBJ2-1; D may be TRBD2 (6 bases). V was clipped by 1 base and J by 4 bases, with 11 bases between them. Germline assignment: CDR1 SQVTM and CDR2 ANQGSEA. This CDR3 region has 14 residues. The CDR3 is CSVEGLGGYNEQFF. CDR3 nucleotide sequence: TGCAGCGTTGAAGGCCTAGGAGGGTACAATGAGCAGTTCTTC.

The rearrangement links TRBV15 to TRBJ2-2, with a possible D match to TRBD2 (6 bases). CDR1 and CDR2 from the germline V gene are LNHNV and YYDKDF (reference sequence). V was cut by 1 base and J by 2 bases, with 11 bases left in between. This CDR3 spans 16 amino acids. The CDR3, as DNA: TGTGCCACCAGCAGAGGAGGAGCGGGTAACACCGGGGAGCTGTTTTTT. This gives the protein CATSRGGAGNTGELFF.

V gene TRBV19 combines with J gene TRBJ1-5; D perhaps matches TRBD1 (5 bases). From germline, CDR1 is LNHDA and CDR2 SQIVND (reference sequence). With 9 bases removed from V and 5 bases from J, the gap between germline ends came to 14 bases. The CDR3 contains 13 residues. CDR3 loop: CASGTGRDQPQHF. For the CDR3, the DNA is TGTGCCAGCGGAACAGGCCGGGATCAGCCCCAGCATTTT. Full variable domain (outside the CDR3, taken from reference TRBV19 and TRBJ1-5): DGGITQSPKYLFRKEGQNVTLSCEQNLNHDAMYWYRQDPGQGLRLIYYSQIVNDFQKGDIAEGYSVSREKKESFPLTVTSAQKNPTAFYLCASGTGRDQPQHFGDGTRLSIL.